The 20 T cell receptor beta chains below come from one sample, sequenced in a study of beta chain features in type 1 diabetes. Which antigens these TCRs recognize remains unknown. Reverse transcribing all isolated RNA meant expressed TCRB transcripts were sequenced. Assay: immunoSEQ multiplex PCR; the TCRdb copy retains only in-frame clones and omits some. The data contain 200,000 to 250,000 clones, approximately 15% of them singletons. Regarding the study as a whole: TCRB CDR3s from Type 1 diabetes patients were moderately but significantly shorter in all four CD4+ subsets.

Specimen: naive CD4+ T cells from blood. The origin of the receptors is a man between 25 and 39 years old with type 1 diabetes.

The chain is built from TRBV5-4 and TRBJ2-1; 10 bases match TRBD2. Losses at the gene ends were 2 bases for V and 8 bases for J; bases not matched to a gene: 10. Germline CDR1 and CDR2: SGHNT and YYREEE (reference sequence). This CDR3 spans 16 amino acids. The CDR3 coding sequence is TGTGCCAGCAGCTTTAAACTAGCGGGATTATCCGATGAGCAGTTCTTC. This gives the protein CASSFKLAGLSDEQFF.

This clone has only a few counts. The chain uses TRBV12-5 and TRBJ1-6, with D unclear. The CDR3 runs 14 residues. Trimming pared 2 bases from V and 9 bases from J, leaving 11 bases between. Germline V gene data show CDR1 as LGHNT and CDR2 as FRNRAP. The CDR3 loop reads CASGLRGGSSPLHF. CDR3 nucleotides: TGTGCTAGTGGTTTGCGGGGAGGAAGTTCACCCCTCCACTTT. Full variable domain (outside the CDR3, taken from reference TRBV12-5 and TRBJ1-6): DARVTQTPRHKVTEMGQEVTMRCQPILGHNTVFWYRQTMMQGLELLAYFRNRAPLDDSGMPKDRFSAEMPDATLATLKIQPSEPRDSAVYFCASGLRGGSSPLHFGNGTRLTVT.

This clone was seen more than once but under ten times. The J gene is TRBJ2-2, the V gene TRBV4-1, with 7 bases aligning to TRBD2. CDR3 length equals 17 residues. Trimming cost V 0 bases and J 0 bases; bases outside gene matches: 4. Germline CDR1 and CDR2: MGHRA and YSYEKL. CDR3 amino acids: CASSQEGGRTNTGELFF. CDR3 coding DNA: TGCGCCAGCAGCCAAGAGGGAGGGCGGACGAACACCGGGGAGCTGTTTTTT.

CDR3 nucleotides: TGCGCCAGCAGCTCGGAGGGGAGGATTAACAATGAGCAGTTCTTC. Translated, it gives CASSSEGRINNEQFF. J is TRBJ2-1 and V is TRBV5-1, with D maybe TRBD2 (6 bases). The ends were cut back, 3 bases at V and 5 bases at J, with 15 bases in the middle. Germline CDR1 reads SGHRS; CDR2 reads YFSETQ. This CDR3 has 15 residues.

The chain has TRBV12-5 and TRBJ2-7, with TRBD1 as a possible D gene (5 bases). Trimming shortened V by 1 base and J by 1 base, and 8 bases separated the two germline ends. This CDR3 contains 14 residues. Germline loops: CDR1 LGHNT, CDR2 FRNRAP. The CDR3 loop is CASGLGGRSYEQYF. The CDR3 region has the DNA TGTGCTAGTGGTTTGGGGGGCAGATCCTACGAGCAGTACTTC.

The gene calls are TRBV7-9 and TRBJ1-1, with 8 positions matching TRBD1. The length of the CDR3 is 13 residues. Germline loops: CDR1 SEHNR, CDR2 FQNEAQ (reference sequence). The trim removed 5 bases at V and 6 bases at J, leaving 5 bases unmatched. The CDR3 sequence is CASSAGQGAEAFF. In DNA, the CDR3 is TGTGCCAGCAGCGCCGGACAGGGCGCTGAAGCTTTCTTT.

V and J are TRBV23-1 and TRBJ2-1, with 8 bases fitting TRBD2. TRBV23-1 is designated an ORF whose function remains uncertain. V lost 7 bases to trimming and J lost 8 bases; unmatched junction nucleotides: 13. The CDR3 is made up of 15 amino acids. This CDR3 reads CASTHTGGIHDEQFF. CDR3 DNA: TGCGCCAGCACCCACACGGGGGGGATTCACGATGAGCAGTTCTTC.

The chain couples TRBV2 to TRBJ2-1; 9 bases agree with TRBD2. Losses at the gene ends were 2 bases for V and 3 bases for J; bases not matched to a gene: 8. The CDR3 has 17 residues. In germline, CDR1 is SNHLY, CDR2 FYNNEI. CDR3 sequence: CASSERAGRGGYNEQFF. As DNA, the CDR3 is TGTGCCAGCAGTGAAAGGGCGGGGCGGGGGGGCTACAATGAGCAGTTCTTC. Full variable domain (rest looked up from reference TRBV2 and TRBJ2-1): EPEVTQTPSHQVTQMGQEVILRCVPISNHLYFYWYRQILGQKVEFLVSFYNNEISEKSEIFDDQFSVERPDGSNFTLKIRSTKLEDSAMYFCASSERAGRGGYNEQFFGPGTRLTVL.

A few counts support this clone. The chain is built from TRBV5-6 and TRBJ2-2; weak D call: TRBD2 (6 bases). Germline CDR1 SGHDT, CDR2 YYEEEE. This CDR3 is 14 amino acids long. The V gene lost 4 bases and the J gene lost 12 bases, with 19 bases spanning the gap. CDR3 sequence reads: CASSAISGSAQLFF. The CDR3 nucleotides are TGTGCCAGCAGCGCAATTAGCGGATCCGCGCAGCTGTTTTTT.

The V call is TRBV7-8, the J call TRBJ1-4; no clear D. Germline V gives CDR1 SGHVS, CDR2 FQNEAQ. V lost 4 bases, J lost 12 bases, and 18 bases lay in between. This CDR3 comprises 14 residues. The CDR3: CASSSPSYVGELFF. The CDR3, as DNA: TGTGCCAGCAGCTCCCCTTCTTACGTTGGAGAACTGTTTTTT.

This clone was observed a handful of times. V and J are TRBV5-4 and TRBJ2-5; 7 nucleotides match TRBD2. The CDR3 has 13 residues. Germline CDR1 is SGHNT and CDR2 is YYREEE (reference sequence). V was pared by 1 base and J by 5 bases, with 2 bases of the junction left unmatched. The CDR3 reads CASSLLSGETQYF. The CDR3 DNA sequence: TGTGCCAGCAGCTTGCTTAGCGGGGAGACCCAGTACTTC.

This clone occurred a few times. The rearrangement uses TRBV19 and TRBJ1-6; 9 nucleotides line up with TRBD1. V gave up 0 bases and J gave up 9 bases; unmatched junction bases: 6. The CDR3 is 16 residues long. Germline V gene data show CDR1 as LNHDA and CDR2 as SQIVND (reference sequence). DNA for the CDR3: TGTGCCAGTAGTATAGATCTGGGACAGGGAAGTTCACCCCTCCACTTT. The encoded protein is CASSIDLGQGSSPLHF.

This chain joins TRBV18 and TRBJ1-1, with D perhaps matching TRBD1 (5 bases). Trimming took 2 bases from V and 0 from J, leaving 10 bases between them. The CDR3 sequence is 15 residues long. The germline V gene encodes CDR1 KGHSH and CDR2 LQKENI. The CDR3 coding sequence is TGTGCCAGCTCACCAAGGGAACAGGTGAACACTGAAGCTTTCTTT. Translated: CASSPREQVNTEAFF.

The chain uses TRBV9 and TRBJ1-2; tentatively, D is TRBD1 (6 bases). The CDR3 extends over 14 amino acids. V was trimmed by 0 bases and J by 3 bases, leaving 9 bases between them. Germline CDR1 reads SGDLS; CDR2 reads YYNGEE. The CDR3, as DNA: TGTGCCAGCAGCGTAGCTGGGGGCGACTATGGCTACACCTTC. As protein: CASSVAGGDYGYTF.

This chain uses TRBV15 with TRBJ1-1, with unresolved D. The CDR3 is 14 residues long. V shed 3 bases and J shed 3 bases, with 11 bases lying between them. CDR1 LNHNV and CDR2 YYDKDF come from the germline V gene (reference sequence). The CDR3 protein is CATSRVVEDTEAFF. The CDR3 nucleotides are TGTGCCACCAGCAGGGTGGTGGAGGACACTGAAGCTTTCTTT.

In this sample, this clone turned up a few times. The V call is TRBV30, the J call TRBJ2-2, with 10 bases identical to TRBD2. The CDR3 extends over 15 amino acids. Trimming cost V 2 bases and J 8 bases; bases outside gene matches: 8. Per the germline V gene, CDR1 is GTSNPN and CDR2 is SVGIG (reference sequence). In DNA form, the CDR3 reads TGTGCCTGGAGTCTCGGTAGCGGGAGGCAGGGGGAGCTGTTTTTT. Encoded protein: CAWSLGSGRQGELFF.

Only a few counts were recorded for this clone. The J gene is TRBJ2-3, the V gene TRBV7-9; 10 nucleotides line up with TRBD1. CDR3 size: 16 residues. Germline V CDR1 and CDR2: SEHNR, FQNEAQ (reference sequence). The junction had 7 bases not matched to a gene; V was cut back by 3 bases and J by 4 bases. CDR3 nucleotide sequence: TGTGCCAGCAGCTTTACCGGGACAGGGGTTTCAGATACGCAGTATTTT. It encodes CASSFTGTGVSDTQYF.

Only a few counts were recorded for this clone. The chain carries TRBV5-6 and TRBJ2-6; 7 bases match TRBD1. Trimming took 5 bases from V and 1 from J; bases not matched to a gene: 6. Germline assignment: CDR1 SGHDT and CDR2 YYEEEE. This CDR3 is 16 amino acids long. DNA of the CDR3: TGTGCCAGCAGACGAACAGGGGTGTCTGGGGCCAACGTCCTGACTTTC. Its protein product is CASRRTGVSGANVLTF. The full variable domain, with the rest looked up from reference TRBV5-6 and TRBJ2-6, is DAGVTQSPTHLIKTRGQQVTLRCSPKSGHDTVSWYQQALGQGPQFIFQYYEEEERQRGNFPDRFSGHQFPNYSSELNVNALLLGDSALYLCASRRTGVSGANVLTFGAGSRLTVL.

This clone was found a few times. J is TRBJ1-2 and V is TRBV19, with D unclear. V shed 2 bases and J shed 7 bases, with 14 bases lying between them. The CDR3 contains 14 residues. Germline CDR1 and CDR2: LNHDA and SQIVND (reference sequence). CDR3 coding DNA: TGTGCCAGTAGTATACCCCAGTCCCTTTTTGGCTACACCTTC. The encoded protein is CASSIPQSLFGYTF.

This clone has only one observation. The rearrangement links TRBV5-4 to TRBJ2-1; 12 bases match TRBD2. Per the germline V gene, CDR1 is SGHNT and CDR2 is YYREEE (reference sequence). V lost 6 bases, J lost 7 bases, and 8 bases stayed unmatched. This CDR3 has 15 amino acids. The CDR3 nucleotides are TGTGCCAGCACCCGGCTAGCGGGAGGGTCGAATGAGCAGTTCTTC. It encodes CASTRLAGGSNEQFF.